Listed here are 6 T cell receptor beta chains from one sample, sequenced in a study of blood T cell repertoires in COVID-19. Using immunoSEQ multiplex PCR, the repertoire was profiled, and TCRdb retains in-frame clones only, with some absent. This sample has approximately 120,000 clones, with roughly 71% found just once. The sequencing sample was made of peripheral blood. All receptors derive from an elderly man with acute or convalescent COVID-19.

This clone was seen more than once but under ten times. This chain uses TRBV11-2 with TRBJ1-2; D perhaps matches TRBD1 (5 bases). This CDR3 region has 14 residues. The V and J ends lost 3 bases and 6 bases respectively, with 14 bases between them. CDR1 is SGHAT and CDR2 is FQNNGV in the germline V gene. CDR3 loop: CASSFTGTKDGYTF. CDR3 DNA: TGTGCCAGCAGCTTTACCGGGACTAAGGATGGCTACACCTTC.

This chain uses TRBV2 with TRBJ2-7, with D maybe TRBD1 (6 bases). Germline V lookup: CDR1 SNHLY, CDR2 FYNNEI. V was shortened by 6 bases and J by 6 bases, with 12 bases between the two germline ends. The CDR3 loop spans 12 amino acids. The CDR3 region has the DNA TGTGCCAGCAGGGACAGCTTGTCCGAGCAGTACTTC. It yields the protein CASRDSLSEQYF.

The chain is built from TRBV10-3 and TRBJ1-2; possibly TRBD1 for D (6 bases). This CDR3 is built from 11 residues. Trimming stripped 11 bases from V and 2 bases from J, with 9 bases between. Germline assignment: CDR1 ENHRY and CDR2 SYGVKD. CDR3 bases: TGTGCCGTACAGGGAAACTATGGCTACACCTTC. Protein product: CAVQGNYGYTF.

The J gene is TRBJ2-7, the V gene TRBV2; tentative D call: TRBD1 (6 bases). The germline gives CDR1 SNHLY, CDR2 FYNNEI. V was pared by 7 bases and J by 2 bases, with 15 bases between. The CDR3 is 14 residues long. Here the CDR3 DNA reads TGTGCCAGCAAATTACAGAACAGGGCCTACGAGCAGTACTTC. Protein sequence: CASKLQNRAYEQYF.

Concerning this clone itself: Other nucleotide sequences from this sample produce the same CDR3. The chain links TRBV7-9 to TRBJ1-5; D possibly corresponds to TRBD1 (5 bases). Trimming took off 5 bases at V and 2 bases at J, with 7 bases between the two ends. The CDR3 contains 13 residues. CDR1 and CDR2 (germline): SEHNR, FQNEAQ (reference sequence). The CDR3 is CASSPGGNQPQHF. The DNA for the CDR3 is TGTGCCAGCAGCCCGGGGGGCAATCAGCCCCAGCATTTT.

This chain uses TRBV5-6 with TRBJ1-4, with 9 bases lining up with TRBD1. This CDR3 has 15 amino acids. Germline V gene lookup returns CDR1 SGHDT and CDR2 YYEEEE. V lost 2 bases, J lost 7 bases, and 6 bases stayed unmatched. Here the CDR3 DNA reads TGTGCCAGCAGCTTCACAGGGGGCGGTAGTGAAAAACTGTTTTTT. Translation: CASSFTGGGSEKLFF.